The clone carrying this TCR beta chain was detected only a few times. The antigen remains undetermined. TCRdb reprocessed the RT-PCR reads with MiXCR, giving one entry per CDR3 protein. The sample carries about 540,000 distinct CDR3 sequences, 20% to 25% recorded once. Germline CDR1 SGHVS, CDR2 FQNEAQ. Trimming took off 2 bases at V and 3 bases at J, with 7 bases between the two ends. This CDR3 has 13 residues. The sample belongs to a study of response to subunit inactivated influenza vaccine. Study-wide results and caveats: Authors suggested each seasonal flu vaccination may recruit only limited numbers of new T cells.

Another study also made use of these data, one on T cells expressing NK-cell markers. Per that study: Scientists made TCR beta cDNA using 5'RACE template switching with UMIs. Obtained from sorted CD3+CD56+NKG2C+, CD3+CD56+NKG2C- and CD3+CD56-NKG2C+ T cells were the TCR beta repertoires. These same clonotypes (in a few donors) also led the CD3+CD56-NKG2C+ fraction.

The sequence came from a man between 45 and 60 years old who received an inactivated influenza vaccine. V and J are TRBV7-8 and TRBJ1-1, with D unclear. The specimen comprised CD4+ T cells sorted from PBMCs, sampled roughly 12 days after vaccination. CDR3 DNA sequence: TGTGCCAGCAGCTTATTACGGCACACTGAAGCTTTCTTT. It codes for CASSLLRHTEAFF.